The sequence of this T cell receptor beta chain was determined in a study of T cells in Graves' hyperthyroidism and ophthalmopathy. As for the study in general: Peripheral blood was taken when the disease was first diagnosed, before any treatment began. Study-wide results and limits: Ophthalmopathy could be told apart from stable hyperthyroidism with a 13 V-J model. Most expanded thyroid clonotypes above 0.001 recurred in blood. Onset of ophthalmopathy came a median roughly 6.9 months after the model predicted it.

Note on this clonotype: The antigen remains undetermined.

The source material, RNA transcripts, was used to amplify TCR beta CDR3 regions. Primed by the HTBI set, a first-round RT-PCR was run on the TCR CDR3. Using its own MiXCR run on the multiplex PCR reads, TCRdb lists one record per CDR3 protein. The table records about 52,000 distinct CDR3 sequences, roughly 50% of them present only once. This CDR3 contains 17 residues. V gave up 8 bases and J gave up 3 bases, with 25 bases separating them. The germline V gene encodes CDR1 SGHTA and CDR2 FQGNSA. The receptor was derived from a woman aged 50 to 60 with Graves' ophthalmopathy. Sequenced material: blood. The chain is built from TRBV7-2 and TRBJ2-5, with D possibly matching TRBD2 (6 bases). The CDR3: CASGADSGLAAKETQYF. The CDR3 DNA sequence: TGTGCCAGCGGCGCTGACAGTGGGTTAGCGGCAAAAGAGACCCAGTACTTC.